Listed below are T cell receptor beta chains from one sample, sequenced in a study of blood T cell repertoires in COVID-19. Libraries were prepared by immunoSEQ multiplex PCR; TCRdb keeps only in-frame clonotypes and omits some of them. The sample carries about 86,000 clones, approximately 88% recorded once. The specimen sequenced was peripheral blood. The source is a woman of 80 years or more with active or convalescent COVID-19. The CDR3 runs from the conserved cysteine through the conserved F or W. Fields, in order: J gene, D gene, V gene, clone size, CDR3 protein, CDR3 DNA. A D gene is named only where the DNA matches it firmly. Expanded clones get a size class; other rows say once, few or many, or leave the size out.

j_call: TRBJ1-4; d_call: -; v_call: TRBV7-6; clone_size: -; cdr3_aa: CASSLGDWNEKLFF; cdr3_nt: TGTGCCAGCAGCTTGGGAGACTGGAATGAAAAACTGTTTTTT
j_call: TRBJ2-2; d_call: -; v_call: TRBV10-3; clone_size: -; cdr3_aa: CAISESNPVTVRIGELFF; cdr3_nt: TGTGCCATCAGTGAGTCGAATCCGGTGACAGTGCGTATCGGGGAGCTGTTTTTT
j_call: TRBJ2-5; d_call: TRBD2; v_call: TRBV29-1; clone_size: once; cdr3_aa: CSVEEQAGGTQYF; cdr3_nt: TGCAGCGTTGAAGAACAAGCGGGAGGGACCCAGTACTTC
j_call: TRBJ1-5; d_call: TRBD1; v_call: TRBV28; clone_size: few; cdr3_aa: CASSVTDRVNLNQPQHF; cdr3_nt: TGTGCCAGCAGTGTCACCGACAGGGTGAATTTGAATCAGCCCCAGCATTTT
j_call: TRBJ1-4; d_call: -; v_call: TRBV2; clone_size: -; cdr3_aa: CASSELGARANEKLFF; cdr3_nt: TGTGCCAGCAGTGAATTGGGGGCGCGGGCTAATGAAAAACTGTTTTTT
j_call: TRBJ2-1; d_call: -; v_call: TRBV19; clone_size: few; cdr3_aa: CASSIGRVNEQFF; cdr3_nt: TGTGCCAGTAGTATAGGCAGGGTCAATGAGCAGTTCTTC
j_call: TRBJ2-1; d_call: TRBD1; v_call: TRBV5-4; clone_size: -; cdr3_aa: CASSLTGDVDNEQFF; cdr3_nt: TGTGCCAGCAGCTTAACAGGGGATGTCGACAATGAGCAGTTCTTC
j_call: TRBJ1-5; d_call: -; v_call: TRBV18; clone_size: -; cdr3_aa: CASSPQGNQPQHF; cdr3_nt: TGTGCCAGCTCACCGCAGGGGAATCAGCCCCAGCATTTT
j_call: TRBJ1-5; d_call: -; v_call: TRBV19; clone_size: -; cdr3_aa: CASSIVGQGGQPQHF; cdr3_nt: TGTGCCAGTAGTATAGTCGGGCAGGGAGGGCAGCCCCAGCATTTT
j_call: TRBJ2-1; d_call: -; v_call: TRBV11-2; clone_size: few; cdr3_aa: CASSPFPGNEQFF; cdr3_nt: TGTGCCAGCAGCCCTTTCCCAGGCAATGAGCAGTTCTTC
j_call: TRBJ2-1; d_call: TRBD2; v_call: TRBV11-2; clone_size: -; cdr3_aa: CASSPGAGYSYNEQFF; cdr3_nt: TGTGCCAGCAGCCCCGGAGCGGGGTACTCCTACAATGAGCAGTTCTTC
j_call: TRBJ1-6; d_call: -; v_call: TRBV27; clone_size: -; cdr3_aa: CASSSTQTGINSPLHF; cdr3_nt: TGTGCCAGCAGTTCAACCCAGACGGGTATTAATTCACCCCTCCACTTT
j_call: TRBJ1-5; d_call: TRBD1; v_call: TRBV28; clone_size: few; cdr3_aa: CASRSTGGHQPQHF; cdr3_nt: TGTGCCAGCAGGTCCACAGGGGGCCACCAGCCCCAGCATTTT
j_call: TRBJ1-4; d_call: TRBD1; v_call: TRBV30; clone_size: once; cdr3_aa: CASEVGGTGPNEKLFF; cdr3_nt: TGTGCCTCCGAAGTTGGGGGGACAGGACCTAATGAAAAACTGTTTTTT
j_call: TRBJ2-3; d_call: TRBD2; v_call: TRBV11-2; clone_size: -; cdr3_aa: CASSLFRGGRDTQYF; cdr3_nt: TGTGCCAGCAGCTTATTCCGGGGGGGCCGGGATACGCAGTATTTT
j_call: TRBJ1-1; d_call: -; v_call: TRBV7-9; clone_size: few; cdr3_aa: CASTMRGRANTEAFF; cdr3_nt: TGTGCCAGCACCATGCGGGGTCGTGCGAACACTGAAGCTTTCTTT
j_call: TRBJ2-1; d_call: TRBD2; v_call: TRBV5-6; clone_size: -; cdr3_aa: CASTRGGNEQFF; cdr3_nt: TGTGCCAGCACCCGGGGGGGGAATGAGCAGTTCTTC
j_call: TRBJ2-3; d_call: TRBD2; v_call: TRBV6-1; clone_size: few; cdr3_aa: CASSEYGGGRIDTQYF; cdr3_nt: TGTGCCAGCAGTGAATACGGCGGGGGGCGAATAGATACGCAGTATTTT
j_call: TRBJ1-5; d_call: -; v_call: TRBV6-5; clone_size: once; cdr3_aa: CASSSLGQNSNQPQHF; cdr3_nt: TGTGCCAGCAGTTCCCTCGGACAAAATAGCAATCAGCCCCAGCATTTT